A single sample gave rise to the 8 T cell receptor beta chains below, sequenced in a study of human T cells and chemical hapten exposure. Specified time point: patch test 3, about 24 weeks after DPC sensitization. Noted treatment: therapeutic diphenylcyclopropenone sensitization with weekly scalp DPC. TCRdb reprocessed the RACE reads via MiXCR and lists one record per CDR3 protein. This sample has about 190,000 distinct CDR3 sequences, with around a quarter found just once. The sequences come from whole blood, collected in connection with sensitization to the hapten diphenylcyclopropenone (DPC). These receptors originate from a woman aged 35 to 49 with alopecia areata. Some clones in this sample may be carry-over from other donors' samples.

The chain combines TRBV6-1 with TRBJ2-2; D is perhaps TRBD2 (7 bases). The CDR3 loop spans 21 amino acids. Germline CDR1 is MNHNS and CDR2 is SASEGT. The germline V and J ends were trimmed by 0 bases and 0 bases, with 23 bases remaining between them. Written as DNA, the CDR3 is TGTGCCAGCAGTGAAGCAACCCCAGGGGAGGGCCGTCGCCCGAACACCGGGGAGCTGTTTTTT. It codes for CASSEATPGEGRRPNTGELFF.

This clonotype showed up many times. The V call is TRBV12-3 or TRBV12-4, the J call TRBJ2-1; 7 bases agree with TRBD2. This CDR3 is built from 13 residues. Germline trimming cut 5 bases from V and 12 bases from J; bases unmatched to any gene: 10. The CDR3 is CASSPSLAGRQFF. CDR3 in DNA: TGTGCCAGCAGTCCATCCTTAGCGGGTAGGCAGTTCTTC.

Only a few counts were recorded for this clonotype. This chain connects TRBV7-2 to TRBJ2-5; 9 nucleotides align to TRBD2. The J segment lost 9 bases and the V segment lost 2 bases, leaving 10 bases of the junction unmatched. This CDR3 comprises 15 residues. The germline V gene has CDR1 SGHTA and CDR2 FQGNSA. The CDR3, as DNA: TGTGCCAGCAGCTTATCGGCGGGAGGGCCGTACCCCCAGTACTTC. Translated, it gives CASSLSAGGPYPQYF.

This clonotype has more than one count but fewer than ten. V gene TRBV20-1 combines with J gene TRBJ1-2, with TRBD1 matching over 7 bases. The germline V gene encodes CDR1 DFQATT and CDR2 SNEGSKA (reference sequence). The V gene end was trimmed by 4 bases and the J gene end by 4 bases; junction bases not matched to a gene: 12. CDR3 size: 15 residues. The CDR3 spells CSATQRQGSGYGYTF. The CDR3 DNA follows: TGCAGTGCTACCCAAAGACAGGGATCAGGCTATGGCTACACCTTC.

The rearrangement links TRBV29-1 to TRBJ2-2, with 9 bases that match TRBD2. The CDR3 has 14 amino acids. Trimming took 4 bases from V and 8 from J; bases not matched to a gene: 8. Looked up from germline, CDR1 is SQVTM and CDR2 is ANQGSEA. The CDR3 loop reads CSVGGSGSSGELFF. Written as DNA, the CDR3 is TGCAGCGTTGGGGGTAGCGGGAGTTCGGGGGAGCTGTTTTTT.

This clonotype has more than one count but fewer than ten. The chain uses TRBV10-3 and TRBJ2-3, with 10 bases matching TRBD2. CDR1 and CDR2 (germline): ENHRY, SYGVKD. Trimming cost V 5 bases and J 6 bases; bases outside gene matches: 8. The CDR3 is made up of 15 amino acids. CDR3 sequence: CAISSGRAVGDTQYF. The DNA for the CDR3 is TGTGCCATCAGTAGCGGGAGGGCCGTCGGGGATACGCAGTATTTT.

The CDR3 DNA reads TGTGCCAGCAGTGACGATCCTACTCAGCCCCAGCATTTT. The encoded protein is CASSDDPTQPQHF. This chain uses TRBV2 with TRBJ1-5, with D uncertain. CDR3 length equals 13 residues. V lost 3 bases and J lost 6, with 9 bases in between. Germline V lookup: CDR1 SNHLY, CDR2 FYNNEI.

To note about this clonotype: This likely comes from a read error, as the CDR3 has no conserved phenylalanine or tryptophan at its end. V and J are TRBV29-1 and TRBJ2-1; 7 nucleotides agree with TRBD1. V gave up 7 bases and J gave up 7 bases; unmatched junction bases: 10. The CDR3 spans 13 residues. CDR1 SQVTM and CDR2 ANQGSEA come from the germline V gene. The CDR3: CSGGTEIVNEQFS. The CDR3 DNA is TGCAGCGGTGGGACAGAGATCGTAAATGAGCAGTTCTCC.